This T cell receptor beta chain was profiled in a study of blood T cell repertoires in COVID-19. In the study overall: COVID-19 samples, acute and convalescent, were from the United States, Italy and Spain. T cells, B-cell-depleted T cells, or PBMCs provided the cDNA or gDNA that served as material.

In the study's own analysis: Reference gene primers were amplified, and this amplification served to estimate nucleated cell counts. Assay: immunoSEQ multiplex PCR; the TCRdb copy retains only in-frame clones and omits some. Clonal size and the V and J genes are those of that table, whereas D and trimming came from the DNA. The data show more than 65,000 clones, around nine tenths seen once. The CDR3 sequence is 15 residues long. Per germline, CDR1 LNHDA and CDR2 SQIVND (reference sequence). The V and J ends lost 6 bases and 0 bases respectively, with 12 bases between them. The sample taken for sequencing was peripheral blood. The chain links TRBV19 to TRBJ1-5; D possibly corresponds to TRBD1 (6 bases). The sequence was obtained from a human donor in a cohort sampled during active COVID-19. The CDR3 DNA sequence: TGTGCCAGTAGAGGGACACCCTATAGCAATCAGCCCCAGCATTTT. This encodes CASRGTPYSNQPQHF.